The clone carrying this TCR beta chain was observed many times. What it binds is unknown. There are 17 residues in the CDR3. After removal of 1 base from V and 7 bases from J, the junction contained 11 bases not matched to a gene. Germline V gene sequence: CDR1 SGHVS, CDR2 FQNEAQ. This entry comes from a study of T cell repertoires in cytomegalovirus infection. In the study overall: TCR beta signatures that were public indicated CMV infection and matching HLA type.

Study outcomes and limitations: Cumulated frequencies of public TCR beta families served to identify carriers of CMV plus the relevant HLA. What dominated the ex vivo response were HLA-C-restricted CMV-specific TCR beta clonotypes.

MiXCR, run by TCRdb on the reads, gives a single entry per CDR3 protein. In the table there are approximately 190,000 distinct CDR3 sequences, 7.5% to 10% of which are singletons. Material for sequencing was PBMCs. The chain is built from TRBV7-8 and TRBJ2-1; 9 nucleotides agree with TRBD2. This receptor was obtained from a human donor in good health (CMV status not recorded). Some clones in this sample may be carry-over from other donors' samples. CDR3 DNA sequence: TGTGCCAGCAGCTTAGAAGCCCTGCTAGCGGGAAATAATGAGCAGTTCTTC. Translation gives CASSLEALLAGNNEQFF.